A selection of T cell receptor beta chains follows, all from one sample in a study of regulatory T cells in long-lasting Graves disease. From the multiplex PCR reads, TCRdb called clonotypes with MiXCR, one entry per CDR3 protein. This table holds over 350,000 distinct CDR3 sequences, more than 20% found once. The sample in question was peripheral blood mononuclear cells (PBMCs), obtained when the disease was refractory, from a patient treated with antithyroid drugs. The receptors originated from a female donor with Graves disease. The conserved cysteine and the conserved F or W are not part of the CDR3 here. Fields, in order: CDR3 protein, D gene, V gene. The D gene is left open where the match is weak.

CDR3: ASSPIKRLAGVSYEQY; D: TRBD2; V: TRBV11-2
CDR3: ASSQTSGRNIQY; D: TRBD2; V: TRBV4-2
CDR3: AISETTRGPQH; D: .; V: TRBV10-3
CDR3: ASSTRTSGSYEQY; D: TRBD2; V: TRBV6-1
CDR3: ASRSYSSVNYNEQF; D: .; V: TRBV28
CDR3: SASGQGAIYEQY; D: TRBD1; V: TRBV20-1
CDR3: ASSIPTGATNEKLF; D: TRBD1; V: TRBV11-2
CDR3: ASMRRQGAGEQF; D: TRBD1; V: TRBV27
CDR3: ASSPGHGNTEAF; D: .; V: TRBV6-1
CDR3: ASSDVGGQTRDGYT; D: .; V: TRBV2
CDR3: ASSVIITDTQY; D: .; V: TRBV6-1
CDR3: ASSAGLAVYNEQF; D: TRBD2; V: TRBV9
CDR3: AISEPNSGSTYEQY; D: TRBD2; V: TRBV10-3
CDR3: ASKPGTGYTEAF; D: TRBD1; V: TRBV9
CDR3: ASSLSSALGQPH; D: TRBD1; V: TRBV3-1
CDR3: ASSFVAGGNTIY; D: .; V: TRBV12-3/TRBV12-4
CDR3: ASSPLHTENTEAF; D: .; V: TRBV6-1
CDR3: ASTLEGYEQY; D: .; V: TRBV12-3/TRBV12-4
CDR3: SVVSPTEAF; D: .; V: TRBV29-1
CDR3: ASSSLLNRGIAF; D: .; V: TRBV27
CDR3: AWSVLRPEAF; D: .; V: TRBV30
CDR3: ASSPSRLAGPEQY; D: TRBD2; V: TRBV25-1
CDR3: ASRQSGGLGTGELF; D: TRBD1; V: TRBV19
CDR3: ASSQTGGRQPQH; D: TRBD1; V: TRBV6-1
CDR3: ASSQERTAANEKLF; D: .; V: TRBV4-1
CDR3: ASSGEEKLF; D: .; V: TRBV28
CDR3: ASSFSPYEQY; D: .; V: TRBV7-2